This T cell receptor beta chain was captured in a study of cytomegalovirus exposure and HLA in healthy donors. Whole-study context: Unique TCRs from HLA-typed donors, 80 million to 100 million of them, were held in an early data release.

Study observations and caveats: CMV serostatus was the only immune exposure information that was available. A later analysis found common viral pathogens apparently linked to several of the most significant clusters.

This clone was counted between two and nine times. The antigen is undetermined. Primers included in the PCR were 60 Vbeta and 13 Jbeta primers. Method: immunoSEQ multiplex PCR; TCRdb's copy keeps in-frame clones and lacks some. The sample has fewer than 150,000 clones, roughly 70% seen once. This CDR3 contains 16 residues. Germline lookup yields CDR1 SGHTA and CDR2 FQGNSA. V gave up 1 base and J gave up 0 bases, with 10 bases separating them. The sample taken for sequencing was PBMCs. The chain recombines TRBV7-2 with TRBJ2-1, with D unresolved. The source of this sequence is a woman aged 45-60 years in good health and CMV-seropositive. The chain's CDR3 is CASSLVLTSSYNEQFF. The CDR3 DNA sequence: TGTGCCAGCAGCTTAGTACTTACGAGCTCCTACAATGAGCAGTTCTTC.